This T cell receptor (beta chain) comes out of a study of blood T cell repertoires in COVID-19. A single count supports this clone. In the authors' workflow: Using reference gene primer amplification, nucleated cell counts were estimated. TCRdb's copy holds only in-frame clones and misses some; the assay was immunoSEQ multiplex PCR. That table supplies the V and J calls and clone size; D and trimming were determined from the DNA. In the table there are roughly 190,000 clones, around 90% of which are singletons. This clonotype was sampled from a middle-aged man with active or convalescent COVID-19. Input material: peripheral blood.

The CDR3 sequence is CATTGTGYEQYF. CDR3 coding DNA: TGTGCCACCACCGGGACAGGCTACGAGCAGTACTTC. The V gene is TRBV10-3, the J gene TRBJ2-7; 8 positions agree with TRBD1. The CDR3 spans 12 residues. Germline CDR1 and CDR2: ENHRY and SYGVKD. V lost 10 bases and J lost 3; bases outside the gene matches: 5.